Following are 17 T cell receptor beta chains from one sample sequenced in a study of shared clonotypes between healthy human individuals. Some clones are missing from TCRdb's copy, which holds only in-frame ones; the method was immunoSEQ multiplex PCR. The sample carries around 600,000 clones, about 97% recorded once. The sequenced sample consisted of naive CD4+ T cells sorted from blood. Subset in this sample: CD45RA+ positively selected. The origin of the receptors is a young woman in good health.

This clone was picked up a small number of times. This specimen includes other DNA sequences encoding the same CDR3. The rearrangement joins TRBV20-1 to TRBJ1-1; no clear D gene. This CDR3 is 10 amino acids long. V lost 3 bases and J 8 bases, leaving 7 bases between the germline ends. Germline lookup yields CDR1 DFQATT and CDR2 SNEGSKA (reference sequence). In DNA, the CDR3 is TGCAGTGCTAGCGGCGGGGAAGCTTTCTTT. Residues: CSASGGEAFF.

The chain has TRBV27 and TRBJ2-1; 11 bases agree with TRBD1. Germline CDR1 reads MNHEY; CDR2 reads SMNVEV (reference sequence). The CDR3 is 17 amino acids. V lost 10 bases to trimming and J lost 6 bases; unmatched junction nucleotides: 17. In DNA, the CDR3 is TGTGCCACCAGCGGGACAGGGGGAGGCATGGGGTCCAATGAGCAGTTCTTC. The encoded protein is CATSGTGGGMGSNEQFF.

The J gene is TRBJ2-2, the V gene TRBV7-3; 9 bases line up with TRBD1. This CDR3 comprises 15 residues. Unmatched junction bases numbered 4, after V lost 6 bases and J lost 2 bases. Germline V gene sequence: CDR1 SGHTA, CDR2 FQGTGA. The CDR3 is CASSTGQGNTGELFF. The CDR3 DNA reads TGTGCCAGCAGTACGGGACAGGGAAACACCGGGGAGCTGTTTTTT.

This CDR3 reads CAWSVGAGPQHF. In nucleotides, the CDR3 is TGTGCCTGGAGTGTAGGGGCCGGGCCCCAGCATTTT. The chain links TRBV30 to TRBJ1-5; D perhaps matches TRBD1 (5 bases). From germline, CDR1 is GTSNPN and CDR2 SVGIG (reference sequence). This CDR3 has 12 residues. V lost 0 bases and J lost 9, with 9 bases in between. Filled out from reference TRBV30 and TRBJ1-5, the complete variable domain reads SQTIHQWPATLVQPVGSPLSLECTVEGTSNPNLYWYRQAAGRGLQLLFYSVGIGQISSEVPQNLSASRPQDRQFILSSKKLLLSDSGFYLCAWSVGAGPQHFGDGTRLSIL.

CDR3 residues: CASTTGTAGNTIYF. The CDR3 DNA sequence: TGTGCCAGCACCACGGGGACAGCTGGAAACACCATATATTTT. V gene TRBV6-6 combines with J gene TRBJ1-3; 7 nucleotides align to TRBD1. This CDR3 region has 14 residues. CDR1 MNHNY and CDR2 SVGAGI come from the germline V gene (reference sequence). The V and J ends lost 7 bases and 2 bases, in that order; junction bases with no gene match: 5.

V gene TRBV7-2 combines with J gene TRBJ2-5, with 13 bases that match TRBD2. With 5 bases clipped from V and 5 bases from J, the junction kept 11 bases outside the gene matches. The CDR3 runs 17 residues. In germline, CDR1 is SGHTA, CDR2 FQGNSA. This chain's CDR3 is CASSLNGLAGAAETQYF. The CDR3 DNA sequence: TGTGCCAGCAGCCTCAACGGACTAGCGGGAGCGGCGGAGACCCAGTACTTC. Filled out from reference TRBV7-2 and TRBJ2-5, the complete variable domain reads GAGVSQSPSNKVTEKGKDVELRCDPISGHTALYWYRQSLGQGLEFLIYFQGNSAPDKSGLPSDRFSAERTGGSVSTLTIQRTQQEDSAVYLCASSLNGLAGAAETQYFGPGTRLLVL.

V and J are TRBV27 and TRBJ1-1; no firm D call. CDR1 is MNHEY, CDR2 SMNVEV, per germline (reference sequence). V lost 6 bases, J lost 0 bases, and 11 bases lay in between. This CDR3 region has 14 residues. For the CDR3, the DNA is TGTGCCAGCAGCGGGAGTGTAATGAACACTGAAGCTTTCTTT. Translated, it gives CASSGSVMNTEAFF.

The chain recombines TRBV27 with TRBJ2-7; tentatively, D is TRBD1 or TRBD2 (6 bases each). Germline V gene lookup returns CDR1 MNHEY and CDR2 SMNVEV (reference sequence). Trimming stripped 6 bases from V and 6 bases from J, with 18 bases between. The CDR3 loop spans 14 amino acids. The CDR3 region has the DNA TGTGCCAGCAGCCAGTTCCTCAGGGGAGGCGAGCAGTACTTC. Protein product: CASSQFLRGGEQYF.

This clone was detected only once. CDR3 amino acids: CAWSVKSSYNSPLHF. CDR3 nucleotides: TGTGCCTGGAGTGTTAAAAGCTCCTATAATTCACCCCTCCACTTT. The rearrangement uses TRBV30 and TRBJ1-6; no clear D gene. Germline-derived CDR1 and CDR2 are GTSNPN and SVGIG (reference sequence). Trimming removed 0 bases from V and 0 bases from J, with 6 bases in between. CDR3 length: 15 residues.

V is TRBV5-4 and J is TRBJ2-3, with 7 nucleotides matching TRBD1. V was pared by 4 bases and J by 4 bases, with 9 bases of the junction left unmatched. Looked up from germline, CDR1 is SGHNT and CDR2 is YYREEE (reference sequence). This CDR3 comprises 15 residues. In DNA, the CDR3 is TGTGCCAGCAGCCACGGGACAGCGAATCCAGATACGCAGTATTTT. This codes for CASSHGTANPDTQYF.

This rearrangement joins TRBV5-6 to TRBJ2-5; D is perhaps TRBD1 (6 bases). This CDR3 comprises 13 residues. CDR1 is SGHDT, CDR2 YYEEEE, per germline. Trimming took off 2 bases at V and 11 bases at J, with 16 bases between the two ends. The CDR3 here is CASSFLTRGEQYF. The CDR3 coding sequence is TGTGCCAGCAGCTTTTTAACCAGGGGTGAGCAGTACTTC.

The chain combines TRBV7-6 with TRBJ1-1; a weak D match, TRBD1 (5 bases). Trimming removed 5 bases from V and 4 bases from J, with 14 bases in between. CDR1 is SGHVS, CDR2 FNYEAQ, per germline. The CDR3 has 14 residues. This CDR3 is CASSKPTGGTEAFF. The DNA for the CDR3 is TGTGCCAGCAGCAAACCAACGGGGGGCACTGAAGCTTTCTTT.

The chain recombines TRBV5-8 with TRBJ2-3, with D maybe TRBD1 (6 bases). The CDR3 is 15 amino acids. V gave up 1 base and J gave up 4 bases, with 13 bases separating them. The germline V gene encodes CDR1 SGHTS and CDR2 YDEGEE. Written as DNA, the CDR3 is TGTGCCAGCAGCTTGACAGGGTCATTGGCAGATACGCAGTATTTT. Protein product: CASSLTGSLADTQYF. The full variable domain, completed using reference TRBV5-8 and TRBJ2-3, is EAGVTQSPTHLIKTRGQQATLRCSPISGHTSVYWYQQALGLGLQFLLWYDEGEERNRGNFPPRFSGRQFPNYSSELNVNALELEDSALYLCASSLTGSLADTQYFGPGTRLTVL.

The chain recombines TRBV11-3 with TRBJ2-7; 9 nucleotides align to TRBD2. Per the germline V gene, CDR1 is SGHNT and CDR2 is YENEEA. V shed 4 bases and J 7 bases; nucleotides not matched to a gene: 11. The CDR3 has 15 residues. The CDR3 loop is CASSSSSAGGKEQYF. CDR3 bases: TGTGCCAGCAGCTCCTCTTCAGCGGGAGGTAAAGAGCAGTACTTC.

The chain employs TRBV4-1 and TRBJ1-2, with 10 bases aligning to TRBD1. Germline lookup yields CDR1 MGHRA and CDR2 YSYEKL. The CDR3 sequence is 16 residues long. The J segment lost 4 bases and the V segment lost 0 bases, leaving 5 bases of the junction unmatched. For the CDR3, the DNA is TGCGCCAGCAGCCAAGAGGGACAGGGGTCGGGCTATGGCTACACCTTC. It yields the protein CASSQEGQGSGYGYTF.

The rearrangement uses TRBV2 and TRBJ2-7; 7 nucleotides agree with TRBD1. The CDR3 spans 14 residues. Germline V lookup: CDR1 SNHLY, CDR2 FYNNEI. V lost 5 bases and J lost 7; bases outside the gene matches: 11. The CDR3 DNA reads TGTGCCAGCAGTCGGGACAGTGGGGATCCGGAGCAGTACTTC. Translated, it gives CASSRDSGDPEQYF.

The chain uses TRBV28 and TRBJ1-5; TRBD1 is a possible D gene (5 bases). The CDR3 length is 16 residues. V shed 3 bases and J shed 1 base, with 13 bases lying between them. Germline CDR1 and CDR2: MDHEN and SYDVKM. The CDR3 region is CASSFSRGFSNQPQHF. The CDR3 nucleotides are TGTGCCAGCAGTTTTTCTAGGGGCTTCAGCAATCAGCCCCAGCATTTT.